This T cell receptor (beta chain) was identified during a study of cytomegalovirus exposure and HLA in healthy donors. Study-wide background: Early released data had around 89 million unique TCRs, all coming from HLA-typed donors.

Primers: 60 Vbeta forward and 13 Jbeta reverse. Profiled with immunoSEQ multiplex PCR; TCRdb holds only in-frame clones, not every one. Here the sample spans 100,000 or so clones, over 55% being singletons. General study results and limits: When a later analysis was performed, an Asian-associated ancestry cluster reportedly had fewer N-insertions than the roughly 670-donor mean. It was 164 TCR beta chains that were listed as cytomegalovirus-associated.

For this clone: Its antigen is currently unknown.

The CDR3 sequence is 13 residues long. Germline V gene lookup returns CDR1 SGHTA and CDR2 FQGNSA. With V trimmed by 4 bases and J by 7 bases, 2 bases remained unmatched. This TCR was recovered from a woman aged 30 to 39 in good health and CMV-seronegative. The chain couples TRBV7-2 to TRBJ1-2; 11 bases are a match to TRBD1. Sequences were obtained from PBMCs. The CDR3 bases are TGTGCCAGCAGCTGGACAGGGGGCAGTGGCTACACCTTC. Protein: CASSWTGGSGYTF.